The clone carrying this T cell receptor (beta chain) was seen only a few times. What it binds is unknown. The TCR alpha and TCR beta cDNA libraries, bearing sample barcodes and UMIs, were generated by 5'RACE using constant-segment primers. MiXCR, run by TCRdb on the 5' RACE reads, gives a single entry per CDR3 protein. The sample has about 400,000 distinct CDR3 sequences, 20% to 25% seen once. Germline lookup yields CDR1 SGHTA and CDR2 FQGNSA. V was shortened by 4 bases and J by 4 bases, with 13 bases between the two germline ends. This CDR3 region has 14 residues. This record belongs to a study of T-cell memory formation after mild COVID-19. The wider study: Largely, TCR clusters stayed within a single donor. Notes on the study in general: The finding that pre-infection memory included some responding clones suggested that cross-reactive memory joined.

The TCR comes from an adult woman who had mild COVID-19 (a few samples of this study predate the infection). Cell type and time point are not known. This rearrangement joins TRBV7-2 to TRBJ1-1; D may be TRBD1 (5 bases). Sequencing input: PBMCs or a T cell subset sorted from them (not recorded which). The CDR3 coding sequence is TGTGCCAGCAGCTCAGCGGGGGACGCCACTGAAGCTTTCTTT. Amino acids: CASSSAGDATEAFF.